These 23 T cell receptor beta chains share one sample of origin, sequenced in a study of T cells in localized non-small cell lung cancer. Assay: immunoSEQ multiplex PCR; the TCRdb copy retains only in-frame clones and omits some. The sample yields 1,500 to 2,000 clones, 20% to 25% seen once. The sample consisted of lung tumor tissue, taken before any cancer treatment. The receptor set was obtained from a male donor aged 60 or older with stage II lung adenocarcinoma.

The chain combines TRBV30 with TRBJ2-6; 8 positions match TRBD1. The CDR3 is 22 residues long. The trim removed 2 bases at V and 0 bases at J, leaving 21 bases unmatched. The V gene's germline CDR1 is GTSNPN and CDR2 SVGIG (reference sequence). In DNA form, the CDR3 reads TGTGCCTGGAGTCCCCGCAGGACAGGGACCCTCCTAGAGAGCTCTGGGGCCAACGTCCTGACTTTC. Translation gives CAWSPRRTGTLLESSGANVLTF. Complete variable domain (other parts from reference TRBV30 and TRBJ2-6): SQTIHQWPATLVQPVGSPLSLECTVEGTSNPNLYWYRQAAGRGLQLLFYSVGIGQISSEVPQNLSASRPQDRQFILSSKKLLLSDSGFYLCAWSPRRTGTLLESSGANVLTFGAGSRLTVL.

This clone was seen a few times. CDR3 residues: CATEGAGGYEQYF. CDR3 nucleotide sequence: TGTGCCACCGAAGGAGCGGGAGGCTACGAGCAGTACTTC. The chain employs TRBV28 and TRBJ2-7; 9 nucleotides line up with TRBD2. Germline V CDR1 and CDR2: MDHEN, SYDVKM. The length of the CDR3 is 13 residues. With V trimmed by 10 bases and J by 3 bases, 7 bases remained unmatched.

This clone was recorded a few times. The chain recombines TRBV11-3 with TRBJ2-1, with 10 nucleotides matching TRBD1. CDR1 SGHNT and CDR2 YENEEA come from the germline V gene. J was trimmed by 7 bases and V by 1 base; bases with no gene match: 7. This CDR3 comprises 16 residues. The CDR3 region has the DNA TGTGCCAGCAGCTTAGTAGGGACAGGGGTGAGGAATGAGCAGTTCTTC. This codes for CASSLVGTGVRNEQFF.

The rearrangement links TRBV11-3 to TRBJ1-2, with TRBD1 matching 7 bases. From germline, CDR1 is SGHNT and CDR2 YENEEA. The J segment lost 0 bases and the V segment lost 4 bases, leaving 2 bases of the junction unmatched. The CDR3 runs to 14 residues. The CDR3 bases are TGTGCCAGCAGCTCCGGACAGGCTAACTATGGCTACACCTTC. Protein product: CASSSGQANYGYTF.

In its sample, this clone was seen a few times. CDR3 region: CSVEDNRPEQYF. The CDR3 DNA is TGCAGCGTTGAAGACAATCGTCCCGAGCAGTACTTC. The V gene is TRBV29-1, the J gene TRBJ2-7; D is uncertain. The CDR3 is made up of 12 amino acids. CDR1 is SQVTM, CDR2 ANQGSEA, per germline. Trimming stripped 0 bases from V and 6 bases from J, with 9 bases between.

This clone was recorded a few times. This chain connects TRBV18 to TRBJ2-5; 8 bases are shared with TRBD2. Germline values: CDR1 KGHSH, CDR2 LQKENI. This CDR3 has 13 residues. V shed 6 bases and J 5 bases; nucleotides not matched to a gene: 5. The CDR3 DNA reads TGTGCCAGCTCCCGAGCGGGAGTGGAGACCCAGTACTTC. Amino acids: CASSRAGVETQYF.

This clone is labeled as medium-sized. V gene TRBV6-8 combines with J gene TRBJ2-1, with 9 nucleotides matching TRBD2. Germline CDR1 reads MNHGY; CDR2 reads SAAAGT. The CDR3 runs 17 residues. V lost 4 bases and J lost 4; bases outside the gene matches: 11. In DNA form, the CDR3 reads TGTGCCAGCAGTTCTTATATAGCGGGAGCCTTATACAATGAGCAGTTCTTC. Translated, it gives CASSSYIAGALYNEQFF.

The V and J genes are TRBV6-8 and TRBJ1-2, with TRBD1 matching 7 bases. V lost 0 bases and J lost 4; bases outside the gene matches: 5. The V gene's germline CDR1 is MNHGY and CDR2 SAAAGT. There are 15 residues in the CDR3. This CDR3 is CASSYSRDSIYGYTF. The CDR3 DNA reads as TGTGCCAGCAGTTACTCGAGGGACAGTATCTATGGCTACACCTTC.

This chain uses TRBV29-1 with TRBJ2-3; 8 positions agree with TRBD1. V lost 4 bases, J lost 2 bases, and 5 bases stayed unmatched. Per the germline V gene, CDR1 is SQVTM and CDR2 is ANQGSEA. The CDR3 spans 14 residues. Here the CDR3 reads CSVGRQGPTDTQYF. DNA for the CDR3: TGCAGCGTTGGGAGACAGGGGCCCACAGATACGCAGTATTTT.

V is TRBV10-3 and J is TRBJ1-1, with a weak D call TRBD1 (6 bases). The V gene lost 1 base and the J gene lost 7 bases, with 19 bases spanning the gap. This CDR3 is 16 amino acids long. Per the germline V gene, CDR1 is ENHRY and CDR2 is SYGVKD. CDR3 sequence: CAISEFEDRSYLEAFF. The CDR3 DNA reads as TGTGCCATCAGTGAGTTTGAAGACAGGTCGTATCTTGAAGCTTTCTTT.

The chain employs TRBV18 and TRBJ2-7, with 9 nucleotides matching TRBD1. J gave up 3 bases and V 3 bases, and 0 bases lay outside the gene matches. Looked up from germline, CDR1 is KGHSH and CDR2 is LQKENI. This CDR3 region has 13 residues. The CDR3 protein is CASSPTGGYEQYF. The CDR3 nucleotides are TGTGCCAGCTCACCGACAGGGGGCTACGAGCAGTACTTC.

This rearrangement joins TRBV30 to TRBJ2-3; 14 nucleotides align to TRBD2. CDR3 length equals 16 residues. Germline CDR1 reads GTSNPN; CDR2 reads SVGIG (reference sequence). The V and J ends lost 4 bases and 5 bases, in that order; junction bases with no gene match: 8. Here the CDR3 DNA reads TGTGCCTGGAACAGACTAGCGGGGGGGCCGGGAGATACGCAGTATTTT. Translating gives CAWNRLAGGPGDTQYF.

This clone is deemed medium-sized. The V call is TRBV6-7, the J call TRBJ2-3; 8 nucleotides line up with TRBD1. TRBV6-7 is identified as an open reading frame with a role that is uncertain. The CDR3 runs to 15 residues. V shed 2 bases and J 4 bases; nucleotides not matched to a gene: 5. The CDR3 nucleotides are TGTGCCAGCAGTTACGGACAGGGCTGGGCAGATACGCAGTATTTT. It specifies CASSYGQGWADTQYF.

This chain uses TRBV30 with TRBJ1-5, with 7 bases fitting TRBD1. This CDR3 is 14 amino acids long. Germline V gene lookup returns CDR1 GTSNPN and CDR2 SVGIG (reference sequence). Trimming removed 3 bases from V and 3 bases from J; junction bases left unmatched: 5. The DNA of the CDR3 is TGTGCCTGGAGACGACAGGGATTCAATCAGCCCCAGCATTTT. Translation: CAWRRQGFNQPQHF.

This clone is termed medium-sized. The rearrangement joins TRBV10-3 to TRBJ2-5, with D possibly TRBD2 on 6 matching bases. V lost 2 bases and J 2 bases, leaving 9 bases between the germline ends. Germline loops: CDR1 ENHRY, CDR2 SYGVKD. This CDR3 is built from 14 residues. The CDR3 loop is CAISEGDSQETQYF. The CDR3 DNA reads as TGTGCCATCAGTGAGGGGGACTCACAAGAGACCCAGTACTTC.

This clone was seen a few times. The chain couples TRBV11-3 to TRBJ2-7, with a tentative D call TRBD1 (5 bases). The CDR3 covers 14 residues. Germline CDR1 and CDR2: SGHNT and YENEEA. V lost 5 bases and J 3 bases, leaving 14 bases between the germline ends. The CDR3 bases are TGTGCCAGCAGCCTTGACAGAAGAGGCTACGAGCAGTACTTC. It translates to CASSLDRRGYEQYF. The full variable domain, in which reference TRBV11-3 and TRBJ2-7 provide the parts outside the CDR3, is EAGVVQSPRYKIIEKKQPVAFWCNPISGHNTLYWYLQNLGQGPELLIRYENEEAVDDSQLPKDRFSAERLKGVDSTLKIQPAELGDSAVYLCASSLDRRGYEQYFGPGTRLTVT.

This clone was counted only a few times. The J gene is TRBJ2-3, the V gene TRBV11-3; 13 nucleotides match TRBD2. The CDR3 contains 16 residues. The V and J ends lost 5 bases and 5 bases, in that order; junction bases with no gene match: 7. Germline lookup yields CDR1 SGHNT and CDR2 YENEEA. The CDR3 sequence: CASSQELAGGQDTQYF. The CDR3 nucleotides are TGTGCCAGCAGCCAGGAACTAGCGGGGGGGCAAGATACGCAGTATTTT.

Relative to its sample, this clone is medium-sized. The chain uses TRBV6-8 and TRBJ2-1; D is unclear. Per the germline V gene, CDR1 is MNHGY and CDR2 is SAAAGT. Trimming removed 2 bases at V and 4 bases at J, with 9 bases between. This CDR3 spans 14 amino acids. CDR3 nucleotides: TGTGCCAGCAGTTACGCGGCCTATTACAATGAGCAGTTCTTC. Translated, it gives CASSYAAYYNEQFF.

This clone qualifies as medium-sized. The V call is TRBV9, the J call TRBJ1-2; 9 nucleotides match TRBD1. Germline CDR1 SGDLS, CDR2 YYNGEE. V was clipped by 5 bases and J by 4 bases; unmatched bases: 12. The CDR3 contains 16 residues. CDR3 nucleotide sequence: TGTGCCAGCAGTGAAGGGACAGGGTGGGTAGTCTATGGCTACACCTTC. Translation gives CASSEGTGWVVYGYTF.

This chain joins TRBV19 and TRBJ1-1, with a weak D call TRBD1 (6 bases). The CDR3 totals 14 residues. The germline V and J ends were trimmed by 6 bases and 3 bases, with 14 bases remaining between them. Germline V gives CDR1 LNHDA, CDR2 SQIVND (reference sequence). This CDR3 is CASSDPQGYTEAFF. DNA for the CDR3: TGTGCCAGTAGCGATCCCCAGGGGTACACTGAAGCTTTCTTT.

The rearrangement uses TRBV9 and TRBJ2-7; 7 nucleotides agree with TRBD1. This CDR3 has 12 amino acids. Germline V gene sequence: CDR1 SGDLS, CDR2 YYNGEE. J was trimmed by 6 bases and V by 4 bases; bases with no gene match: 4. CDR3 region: CASSSRTGEQYF. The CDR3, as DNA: TGTGCCAGCAGCTCCCGGACAGGCGAGCAGTACTTC.

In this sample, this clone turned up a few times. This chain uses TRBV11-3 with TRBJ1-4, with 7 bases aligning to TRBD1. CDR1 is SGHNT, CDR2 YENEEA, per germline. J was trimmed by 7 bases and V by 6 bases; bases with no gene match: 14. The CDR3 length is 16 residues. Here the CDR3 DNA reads TGTGCCAGCAGGAAGACAGGGAGGGGACCCTCTGAAAAACTGTTTTTT. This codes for CASRKTGRGPSEKLFF.

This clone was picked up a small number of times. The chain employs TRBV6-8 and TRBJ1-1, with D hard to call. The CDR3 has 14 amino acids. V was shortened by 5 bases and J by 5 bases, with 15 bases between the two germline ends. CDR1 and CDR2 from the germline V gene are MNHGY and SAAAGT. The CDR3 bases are TGTGCCAGCAGTAGGTCAACAGCGATTACTGAAGCTTTCTTT. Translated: CASSRSTAITEAFF.